Listed below are T cell receptor beta chains from one sample, sequenced in a study of early T cells in non-severe SARS-CoV-2 infection. TCRdb ran MiXCR on the 5' RACE reads and lists one entry per CDR3 protein. The sample lists tens of thousands of distinct CDR3 sequences; over 10% were seen once. The source material was whole blood. The receptors derive from an adult who was a healthcare worker with PCR-confirmed SARS-CoV-2 infection or an uninfected control (not recorded which). Both conserved end residues are part of each CDR3. Fields, in order: V gene, D gene, clone size, J gene, CDR3 protein, CDR3 DNA. The D gene is left open where the match is weak. Expanded clones are given a class, and other clones once, few, many or no size at all.

>TRBV19|-|few|TRBJ2-7
CASSSGHPGEQYF
TGTGCCAGTAGTAGCGGACACCCCGGTGAGCAGTACTTC
>TRBV28|TRBD2|once|TRBJ2-1
CASKGGGAQNEQFF
TGTGCCAGCAAGGGCGGGGGGGCGCAAAATGAGCAGTTCTTC
>TRBV20-1|-|few|TRBJ1-6
CSASGAQGNSPLHF
TGCAGTGCTAGCGGAGCCCAGGGTAATTCACCCCTCCACTTT
>TRBV6-2/TRBV6-3|-|many|TRBJ2-1
CASSRERASNEQFF
TGTGCCAGCAGTCGAGAGAGGGCTTCCAATGAGCAGTTCTTC
>TRBV7-8|TRBD1|many|TRBJ2-7
CASSLVAHSYRQGEQYF
TGTGCCAGCAGCTTAGTTGCTCACTCCTACCGACAGGGCGAGCAGTACTTC
>TRBV7-6|-|-|TRBJ1-2
CASSPKVLSHGYTF
TGTGCCAGCAGCCCGAAAGTCCTAAGCCATGGCTACACCTTC
>TRBV12-3/TRBV12-4|TRBD1|many|TRBJ1-1
CASSSMRTGRTEAFF
TGTGCCAGCAGCTCAATGCGGACAGGTCGAACTGAAGCTTTCTTT
>TRBV12-5|-|many|TRBJ2-1
CASGLTSSYNEQFF
TGTGCTAGTGGTTTGACTAGTTCCTACAATGAGCAGTTCTTC
>TRBV21-1|-|few|TRBJ2-7
CASSKGGFLPTEQYF
TGTGCCAGCAGCAAAGGTGGCTTTTTACCTACCGAGCAGTACTTC
>TRBV9|-|few|TRBJ2-2
CASSLSPRVLGELFF
TGTGCCAGCAGCCTAAGTCCCAGGGTCCTAGGGGAGCTGTTTTTT
>TRBV6-6|-|few|TRBJ2-2
CASTLPNTGELFF
TGTGCCAGCACCCTGCCGAACACCGGGGAGCTGTTTTTT
>TRBV5-1|TRBD1|few|TRBJ2-7
CASSQPGTGEELQYF
TGCGCCAGCAGCCAGCCCGGGACAGGGGAAGAATTGCAGTACTTC
>TRBV9|-|many|TRBJ2-2
CASSQGPTGAGELFF
TGTGCCAGCAGCCAAGGGCCAACCGGGGCCGGGGAGCTGTTTTTT
>TRBV7-8|TRBD2|-|TRBJ2-3
CASSLGGGEDTQYF
TGTGCCAGCAGCTTAGGTGGGGGGGAAGATACGCAGTATTTT
>TRBV7-8|TRBD1|many|TRBJ1-6
CASSPRQGSPLHF
TGTGCCAGCAGCCCGAGACAGGGATCACCCCTCCACTTT
>TRBV11-2|-|many|TRBJ1-4
CASSGSLSDEKLFF
TGTGCCAGCAGCGGGTCACTATCAGATGAAAAACTGTTTTTT
>TRBV5-4|TRBD2|many|TRBJ2-7
CASRNSGTSGYYEQYF
TGTGCCAGCAGAAACTCGGGAACTAGCGGATACTACGAGCAGTACTTC
>TRBV6-2/TRBV6-3|-|-|TRBJ2-1
CASSLERKGPYNEQFF
TGTGCCAGCAGTCTCGAGCGGAAGGGGCCCTACAATGAGCAGTTCTTC
>TRBV27|TRBD2|-|TRBJ2-7
CASSAGTSSYEQYF
TGTGCCAGCAGCGCCGGGACTAGCTCCTACGAGCAGTACTTC
>TRBV29-1|-|many|TRBJ1-2
CSVPDQNYGYTF
TGCAGCGTGCCAGACCAGAACTATGGCTACACCTTC
>TRBV6-2/TRBV6-3|-|many|TRBJ2-1
CASSYSGQEQFF
TGTGCCAGCAGTTACTCAGGGCAGGAACAGTTCTTC
>TRBV7-2|-|many|TRBJ1-5
CASSQGYREGPQHF
TGTGCCAGCAGCCAGGGCTACAGGGAAGGGCCCCAGCATTTT
>TRBV7-9|-|few|TRBJ1-1
CASSLGGGVEAFF
TGTGCCAGCAGCTTAGGTGGAGGGGTTGAAGCTTTCTTT
>TRBV11-2|-|many|TRBJ2-1
CASSLLLERAVGNEQFF
TGTGCCAGCAGCTTACTTCTTGAACGAGCGGTGGGGAATGAGCAGTTCTTC
>TRBV6-5|TRBD1|few|TRBJ1-3
CASSSRAGTEVWPGNTIYF
TGTGCCAGCAGTTCCCGGGCGGGGACAGAGGTGTGGCCGGGAAACACCATATATTTT
>TRBV27|-|many|TRBJ1-6
CASSPRARDSPLHF
TGTGCCAGCAGTCCCAGGGCTCGGGATTCACCCCTCCACTTT
>TRBV30|TRBD1|once|TRBJ1-6
CATNRGSYNSPLHF
TGTGCCACCAACAGGGGCTCCTATAATTCACCCCTCCACTTT
>TRBV19|-|many|TRBJ1-5
CASSISDRTAGAQHF
TGTGCCAGTAGTATTAGTGACAGGACCGCGGGAGCCCAGCATTTT
>TRBV7-2|-|many|TRBJ2-2
CASSLVATGELFF
TGTGCCAGCAGCTTAGTCGCGACCGGGGAGCTGTTTTTT
>TRBV18|-|few|TRBJ2-7
CASSAGGGGTYEQYF
TGTGCCAGCTCAGCAGGCGGTGGGGGAACCTACGAGCAGTACTTC
>TRBV20-1|-|few|TRBJ2-1
CSAGVGSGYNEQFF
TGCAGTGCTGGGGTGGGTAGCGGTTACAATGAGCAGTTCTTC
>TRBV2|TRBD1|-|TRBJ2-2
CASRRDRGNTGELFF
TGTGCCAGCAGACGGGACAGGGGGAACACCGGGGAGCTGTTTTTT